Listed below are T cell receptor beta chains from one sample, sequenced in a study of CD4+ T cells in melanoma. Generated by immunoSEQ multiplex PCR, the TCRdb table keeps only in-frame clones and is missing some. This sample carries roughly 120,000 clones, roughly 90% of them seen once, and the ten largest clones take 3% to 4%. Sequencing was done on a sample of peripheral blood. These receptors originate from a human donor with melanoma. Both conserved end residues are part of each CDR3. A D gene is named only where the DNA matches it firmly. Clone size is shown for a subset of rows, as once, few, many or a class of expanded clone.

TRBV7-6,-,few,TRBJ1-5,TGTGCCAGCAGCTTAGCGGTCGGAGGACCGAGCAATCAGCCCCAGCATTTT,CASSLAVGGPSNQPQHF
TRBV28,-,once,TRBJ2-3,TGTGCCAGCAGTGGTCAGAGCACAGATACGCAGTATTTT,CASSGQSTDTQYF
TRBV2,-,-,TRBJ2-1,TGTGCCAGCAGTATCCTGGCTACCTACAATGAGCAGTTCTTC,CASSILATYNEQFF
TRBV7-9,TRBD2,-,TRBJ2-7,TGTGCCAGCAGCACAGGACTAGCGAATACCTACGAGCAGTACTTC,CASSTGLANTYEQYF
TRBV5-1,-,-,TRBJ2-6,TGCGCCAGCAGCTTGGACGCAGGGGACCGCCGCTCTGGGGCCAACGTCCTGACTTTC,CASSLDAGDRRSGANVLTF
TRBV9,-,once,TRBJ1-1,TGTGCCAGCAGCGTAGACGCGGGGAGGAACACTGAAGCTTTCTTT,CASSVDAGRNTEAFF
TRBV5-6,-,-,TRBJ2-3,TGTGCCAGCAGCTTGGTTAGCACAGATACGCAGTATTTT,CASSLVSTDTQYF
TRBV5-1,TRBD2,-,TRBJ2-1,TGCGCCAGCAGCTTGGCGTTGGTAGCGGGGGGGTTGGTCAATGAGCAGTTCTTC,CASSLALVAGGLVNEQFF
TRBV9,-,-,TRBJ2-7,TGTGCCAGCAGCGTCGGGTCTTCCTACGAGCAGTACTTC,CASSVGSSYEQYF
TRBV5-4,-,few,TRBJ1-5,TGTGCCAGCAGCGAGGGAACAGATCCAGGACCCCAGCATTTT,CASSEGTDPGPQHF
TRBV19,TRBD1,-,TRBJ2-7,TGTGCCAGTAGTCCCCAGGGGGCTGGCTACGAGCAGTACTTC,CASSPQGAGYEQYF
TRBV5-1,-,few,TRBJ1-5,TGCGCCAGCAGCTTGGAACAGGGACATCAGCCCCAGCATTTT,CASSLEQGHQPQHF
TRBV4-1,-,-,TRBJ2-1,TGCGCCAGCAGCCAAGTCGCGGGGACTCAATACAATGAGCAGTTCTTC,CASSQVAGTQYNEQFF
TRBV6-5,-,-,TRBJ2-3,TGTGCCAGCAGTTCCCGCCGCGCCACAGATACGCAGTATTTT,CASSSRRATDTQYF
TRBV5-8,-,-,TRBJ1-1,TGTGCCAGCAGCCGCCTTATTGGAGTGGAGAACACTGAAGCTTTCTTT,CASSRLIGVENTEAFF
TRBV9,-,-,TRBJ2-1,TGTGCCAGCAGCCCCCAGCAGTCGTGGCATGAGCAGTTCTTC,CASSPQQSWHEQFF
TRBV28,TRBD1,-,TRBJ1-2,TGTGCCAGCAGAGTTGACAGGGTTGGTGGGGGCTACACCTTC,CASRVDRVGGGYTF
TRBV28,-,-,TRBJ1-1,TGTGCCAGCAGCCGAAGGGCCACCCACTTCGACGAAGCTTTCTTT,CASSRRATHFDEAFF
TRBV27,-,-,TRBJ2-1,TGTGCCAGCAGTCGGGGACACAATGAGCAGTTCTTC,CASSRGHNEQFF
TRBV27,TRBD2,once,TRBJ2-7,TGTGCCAGCAGTTTAACTCTACCGGGACTAGCGGATTACGAGCAGTACTTC,CASSLTLPGLADYEQYF
TRBV28,-,-,TRBJ2-1,TGTGCCAGCAGTTTGAGGGCCGCCTCCTACAATGAGCAGTTCTTC,CASSLRAASYNEQFF
TRBV7-2,TRBD2,-,TRBJ2-3,TGTGCCAGCAGCTACGGACTAGCGGGGTCGAGCACAGATACGCAGTATTTT,CASSYGLAGSSTDTQYF
TRBV6-5,-,-,TRBJ1-2,TGTGCCAGCACCATAAGGAGGGGCAATGGCTACACCTTC,CASTIRRGNGYTF
TRBV4-1,TRBD1,-,TRBJ1-2,TGCGCCAGCAGGGGACAGGGGGCCGGTGGCTACACCTTC,CASRGQGAGGYTF
TRBV2,-,-,TRBJ1-2,TGTGCCAGCAGTGAATCTGGGGTGGGCTATGGCTACACCTTC,CASSESGVGYGYTF
TRBV5-5,TRBD1,-,TRBJ1-2,TGTGCCAGCAGCTCCCGTGCTGGGACAGCCCTCTATGGCTACACCTTC,CASSSRAGTALYGYTF
TRBV28,TRBD2,-,TRBJ2-7,TGTGCCAGCAGTTGGGGACTAGCGGGAGAGGGGTACGAGCAGTACTTC,CASSWGLAGEGYEQYF
TRBV7-3,-,-,TRBJ2-2,TGTGCCAGCAGCTTAAACTCGGGGGGCCCCGGGGAGCTGTTTTTT,CASSLNSGGPGELFF
TRBV7-6,-,few,TRBJ1-2,TGTGCCAGCAGCCGAGGGGACTATGGCTACACCTTC,CASSRGDYGYTF
TRBV7-8,TRBD2,-,TRBJ2-2,TGTGCCAGCAGCTCTGGACTAGCGGGAGTCACCGGGGAGCTGTTTTTT,CASSSGLAGVTGELFF
TRBV7-3,-,-,TRBJ1-2,TGTGCCAGCAGCTTAATTCCGGTCGAAGGCTACACCTTC,CASSLIPVEGYTF
TRBV4-2,TRBD2,-,TRBJ2-1,TGTGCCAGCAGCCAAAGCTACGGGGGGGCGTATGAGCAGTTCTTC,CASSQSYGGAYEQFF
TRBV5-4,TRBD2,-,TRBJ2-2,TGTGCCAGCAGCCCCACTAGCGGGGTTAGAGTCGGGGAGCTGTTTTTT,CASSPTSGVRVGELFF
TRBV18,-,-,TRBJ2-5,TGTGCCAGCTCACCGAGGCCCTGGACAGTCAGAAAAGAGACCCAGTACTTC,CASSPRPWTVRKETQYF
TRBV7-2,-,-,TRBJ1-4,TGTGCCAGCAGCTTAGGTCTGGGAGTAGGAGCTGAAAAACTGTTTTTT,CASSLGLGVGAEKLFF
TRBV25-1,TRBD2,-,TRBJ2-3,TGTGCCAGCAGTGGAGGACTAGCGGGTGGCCGAGGGCAGTATTTT,CASSGGLAGGRGQYF
TRBV4-1,-,-,TRBJ1-4,TGCGCCAGCAGCCAAGGAGGTTTGGCTAATGAAAAACTGTTTTTT,CASSQGGLANEKLFF
TRBV9,TRBD2,-,TRBJ2-7,TGTGCCAGCAGCGTAGAGGGGCGGGAGTCGGCCGAGCAGTACTTC,CASSVEGRESAEQYF
TRBV27,-,-,TRBJ2-4,TGTGCCAGCAGTCCGCGCGGTCTCCACCAGGGGAACATTCAGTACTTC,CASSPRGLHQGNIQYF
TRBV6-5,-,-,TRBJ1-2,TGTGCCAGCAGCTCCCTAAGTAAGAGTGGATACACCTTC,CASSSLSKSGYTF
TRBV28,-,-,TRBJ1-1,TGTGCCAGCTGGGAGGGGCACACTGGCACTGAAGCTTTCTTT,CASWEGHTGTEAFF
TRBV15,TRBD2,-,TRBJ2-1,TGTGCCACCAACCAGCCCACTAGCGGGAGAGATGAGCAGTTCTTC,CATNQPTSGRDEQFF